Listed here are 19 T cell receptor beta chains from one sample, sequenced in a study of PD-L1 blockade in urothelial cancer. Assay used: immunoSEQ multiplex PCR; TCRdb lists only in-frame clones, some missing. The sample includes under 95,000 clones, roughly 89% of them seen just once. Time point of the sample: pretreatment peripheral blood. The sequencing used PBMCs, collected around atezolizumab (anti-PD-L1) treatment. The source of these receptors is a man aged 55-75 years with urothelial cancer.

The gene calls are TRBV5-1 and TRBJ2-3; 10 nucleotides line up with TRBD2. Looked up from germline, CDR1 is SGHRS and CDR2 is YFSETQ. The CDR3 loop spans 16 amino acids. After removal of 4 bases from V and 1 base from J, the junction contained 6 bases not matched to a gene. The CDR3 loop is CASSLGGTSGTDTQYF. The CDR3 DNA sequence: TGCGCCAGCAGCCTGGGAGGGACTAGCGGCACAGATACGCAGTATTTT.

This clone is a singleton in its sample. The CDR3 coding sequence is TGCGCCAGCAGCTTAGCGGGGGAATCCTACGAGCAGTACTTC. This codes for CASSLAGESYEQYF. The V gene is TRBV5-1, the J gene TRBJ2-7, with 8 positions matching TRBD2. Germline loops: CDR1 SGHRS, CDR2 YFSETQ. The V and J ends lost 2 bases and 1 base, in that order; junction bases with no gene match: 2. CDR3 length: 14 amino acids.

This chain connects TRBV6-5 to TRBJ2-4, with 9 bases identical to TRBD1. The CDR3 is 15 amino acids. Trimming cost V 4 bases and J 7 bases; bases outside gene matches: 8. Germline CDR1 MNHEY, CDR2 SVGAGI. CDR3 sequence reads: CASSSLGQGRNIQYF. As DNA, the CDR3 is TGTGCCAGCAGTTCCTTGGGACAGGGTCGCAACATTCAGTACTTC.

V usage is TRBV28 and J usage is TRBJ1-2, with 8 bases aligning to TRBD1. This CDR3 has 18 amino acids. Germline trimming cut 6 bases from V and 4 bases from J; bases unmatched to any gene: 19. Germline values: CDR1 MDHEN, CDR2 SYDVKM. The CDR3 DNA is TGTGCCAGCAGCCCCAACTTCCTGGACAGGGAGGCACTCTATGGCTACACCTTC. It is translated as CASSPNFLDREALYGYTF.

The chain uses TRBV4-2 and TRBJ1-4; 9 nucleotides line up with TRBD1. The CDR3 runs 16 residues. J lost 8 bases, V lost 5 bases, and 12 bases had no gene match. From germline, CDR1 is LGHNA and CDR2 YNFKEQ. The CDR3 coding sequence is TGTGCCAGCAGCTCGAACACAGGGGGCGGTTGGGAAAAACTGTTTTTT. The encoded protein is CASSSNTGGGWEKLFF.

The CDR3 loop is CASSSGGVRDTQYF. CDR3 bases: TGTGCCAGCAGCTCCGGGGGGGTGAGAGATACGCAGTATTTT. The chain uses TRBV7-2 and TRBJ2-3; 8 bases are shared with TRBD2. This CDR3 region has 14 residues. V dropped 4 bases and J dropped 5; count of bases not matched to a gene: 5. In germline, CDR1 is SGHTA, CDR2 FQGNSA.

V and J are TRBV18 and TRBJ1-4; tentative D call: TRBD1 (6 bases). CDR3 length: 15 amino acids. Trimming shortened V by 2 bases and J by 7 bases, and 14 bases separated the two germline ends. Germline CDR1 KGHSH, CDR2 LQKENI. CDR3 DNA sequence: TGTGCCAGCTCACCATCCGGGGGGCAAGGTGAAAAACTGTTTTTT. This gives the protein CASSPSGGQGEKLFF.

This clone was seen more than once but under ten times. The chain links TRBV15 to TRBJ2-3, with 13 positions matching TRBD2. CDR1 and CDR2 from the germline V gene are LNHNV and YYDKDF (reference sequence). J was trimmed by 3 bases and V by 5 bases; bases with no gene match: 11. The CDR3 runs 18 residues. This CDR3 is CATSQPGLAGTGTDTQYF. Here the CDR3 DNA reads TGTGCCACCAGCCAACCGGGACTAGCGGGAACCGGAACAGATACGCAGTATTTT.

The chain couples TRBV18 to TRBJ2-7, with 8 bases identical to TRBD1. Trimming at V came to 4 bases and at J to 0 bases, leaving 2 bases not matched to a gene. The CDR3 has 14 residues. CDR1 and CDR2 (germline): KGHSH, LQKENI. CDR3 DNA: TGTGCCAGCTCACGACAGGGGAGCTCCTACGAGCAGTACTTC. This codes for CASSRQGSSYEQYF.

The V gene is TRBV7-9, the J gene TRBJ2-2, with D possibly TRBD1 on 6 matching bases. Germline loops: CDR1 SEHNR, CDR2 FQNEAQ (reference sequence). V lost 4 bases, J lost 6 bases, and 15 bases lay in between. CDR3 length equals 15 residues. In nucleotides, the CDR3 is TGTGCCAGCAGCTATTCGTCAAGGGGGTCCGGGGAGCTGTTTTTT. It codes for CASSYSSRGSGELFF.

The chain employs TRBV6-5 and TRBJ1-2, with D possibly being TRBD1 (6 bases). Per the germline V gene, CDR1 is MNHEY and CDR2 is SVGAGI. The length of the CDR3 is 13 residues. V dropped 5 bases and J dropped 8 bases, with 15 bases sitting between them. The CDR3 DNA reads TGTGCCAGCAGTAGTACAGGGTCTGGCGGCTACACCTTC. Translating gives CASSSTGSGGYTF.

This clone has a single count. The gene calls are TRBV18 and TRBJ2-7; 10 bases are a match to TRBD1. The CDR3 totals 14 residues. Germline V gene data show CDR1 as KGHSH and CDR2 as LQKENI. V trimming: 4 bases; J trimming: 2 bases; junction bases outside the gene matches: 2. The chain's CDR3 is CASSQTGGPYEQYF. DNA of the CDR3: TGTGCCAGCTCACAGACAGGGGGCCCCTACGAGCAGTACTTC.

This chain uses TRBV7-9 with TRBJ2-2; 8 bases match TRBD1. J gave up 3 bases and V 5 bases, and 11 bases lay outside the gene matches. The CDR3 length is 17 residues. From germline, CDR1 is SEHNR and CDR2 FQNEAQ (reference sequence). As DNA, the CDR3 is TGTGCCAGCAGCCCAGGGTCCAGGGGGCTGGACACCGGGGAGCTGTTTTTT. Translated, it gives CASSPGSRGLDTGELFF.

The V call is TRBV2, the J call TRBJ2-3, with TRBD2 identical over 16 bases. The CDR3 is 18 residues long. V trimming: 6 bases; J trimming: 3 bases; junction bases outside the gene matches: 9. The germline V gene has CDR1 SNHLY and CDR2 FYNNEI. The CDR3: CASRTPGLAGGQTDTQYF. The CDR3 DNA follows: TGTGCCAGCAGGACCCCGGGACTAGCGGGGGGGCAGACAGATACGCAGTATTTT.

This rearrangement joins TRBV5-1 to TRBJ1-6; possible D gene TRBD1, 5 bases. The germline V gene has CDR1 SGHRS and CDR2 YFSETQ. The CDR3 sequence is 15 residues long. V lost 0 bases, J lost 11 bases, and 15 bases lay in between. The CDR3 DNA reads TGCGCCAGCAGCTTGGAGGGACGGGGGGAGGCACCCCTCCACTTT. Translated: CASSLEGRGEAPLHF.

The chain recombines TRBV5-1 with TRBJ2-1; 9 nucleotides match TRBD1. Per germline, CDR1 SGHRS and CDR2 YFSETQ. V was clipped by 4 bases and J by 6 bases; unmatched bases: 2. The length of the CDR3 is 13 residues. The CDR3 loop reads CASSGQGRNEQFF. As DNA, the CDR3 is TGCGCCAGCAGCGGACAGGGGCGCAATGAGCAGTTCTTC.

This chain joins TRBV6-1 and TRBJ2-7; TRBD1 aligns across 10 bases. CDR1 and CDR2 (germline): MNHNS, SASEGT. The CDR3 has 14 residues. Trimming removed 6 bases from V and 8 bases from J; junction bases left unmatched: 10. The CDR3 nucleotides are TGTGCCAGCAGGAACCCCGGGACAGGGGACAAGCAGTACTTC. Protein product: CASRNPGTGDKQYF.

This chain uses TRBV14 with TRBJ2-7; 7 nucleotides line up with TRBD2. V shed 1 base, J shed 3 bases, and the junction held 12 bases outside the gene matches. Germline CDR1 and CDR2: SGHDN and FVKESK. There are 17 residues in the CDR3. Written as DNA, the CDR3 is TGTGCCAGCAGCCAAGGAAGCGGTGGAGCGGGACGCTACGAGCAGTACTTC. Translation: CASSQGSGGAGRYEQYF.

The chain carries TRBV6-4 and TRBJ1-3; 8 positions agree with TRBD1. Trimming removed 7 bases from V and 1 base from J; junction bases left unmatched: 3. The length of the CDR3 is 14 residues. Per germline, CDR1 MRHNA and CDR2 SNTAGT. The chain's CDR3 is CASNRQGSGNTIYF. The CDR3 bases are TGTGCCAGCAATCGACAGGGGTCTGGAAACACCATATATTTT.